This T cell receptor beta chain was recovered during a study of Graves' ophthalmopathy and Graves' hyperthyroidism. V lost 6 bases to trimming and J lost 5 bases, with 14 bases between them. This CDR3 comprises 15 residues. CDR1 is MNHEY, CDR2 SVGAGI, per germline. This clonotype was seen many times. RNA transcripts yielded amplified TCR beta CDR3 regions. An initial RT-PCR round employing HTBI primers preceded a second-round multiplex PCR. TCRdb re-called the multiplex PCR reads with MiXCR, one entry per CDR3 protein. In the table there are hundreds of thousands of distinct CDR3 sequences, roughly 21% of which are singletons.

Sequenced: peripheral blood. This clonotype was obtained from a woman aged 18-29 years with stable Graves' hyperthyroidism. The rearrangement links TRBV6-5 to TRBJ1-6; D is unresolved. DNA of the CDR3: TGTGCCAGCAGACGAGTGTGGAATGATAATTCACCCCTCCACTTT. It is translated as CASRRVWNDNSPLHF.